The 26 T cell receptor beta chains presented below share a single source sample, sequenced in a study of CD8+CD57+ T cells in acquired aplastic anemia. It was genomic DNA that served as the template for profiling TCR beta VDJ and CDR3. TCRdb re-analysed the reads in MiXCR, keeping a single row per CDR3 protein. Of 40,000 or so distinct CDR3 sequences in the sample, roughly 77% are singletons; the top ten hold about 20%. Sequenced material: sorted CD4+, CD8+, or CD8+CD57+ T cells (not recorded which) from PBMCs. The receptors come from a human donor in good health, serving as a control.

The rearrangement uses TRBV19 and TRBJ1-2, with D tentatively TRBD1 (6 bases). The V gene lost 5 bases and the J gene lost 4 bases, with 11 bases spanning the gap. Germline CDR1 and CDR2: LNHDA and SQIVND (reference sequence). The CDR3 length is 13 residues. The DNA of the CDR3 is TGTGCCAGTAGTCCCGACAGGCTCTATGGCTACACCTTC. Amino acids: CASSPDRLYGYTF.

V gene TRBV19 combines with J gene TRBJ2-2; D remains unclear. Germline V CDR1 and CDR2: LNHDA, SQIVND (reference sequence). Trimming cost V 4 bases and J 7 bases, with 16 bases left between them. This CDR3 is 15 amino acids long. CDR3 sequence: CASSTSWTAGGELFF. The CDR3 coding sequence is TGTGCCAGTAGTACCTCGTGGACGGCTGGCGGGGAGCTGTTTTTT.

This clonotype counts as medium-sized. This rearrangement joins TRBV5-6 to TRBJ2-5; D is perhaps TRBD1 (5 bases). This CDR3 is built from 16 residues. Trimming stripped 0 bases from V and 1 base from J, with 13 bases between. Germline assignment: CDR1 SGHDT and CDR2 YYEEEE. The CDR3 region is CASSLGDSEPQETQYF. CDR3 sequence (DNA): TGTGCCAGCAGCTTGGGAGACAGCGAACCCCAAGAGACCCAGTACTTC.

The chain couples TRBV24-1 to TRBJ2-1; D is uncertain. The CDR3 length is 15 residues. V was cut by 3 bases and J by 5 bases, with 13 bases left in between. Looked up from germline, CDR1 is KGHDR and CDR2 is SFDVKD. CDR3 sequence (DNA): TGTGCCACCAGTGATGGTCTAGGCGTCGACAATGAGCAGTTCTTC. Translation: CATSDGLGVDNEQFF.

The V gene is TRBV7-2, the J gene TRBJ2-7; D is unclear. Germline V lookup: CDR1 SGHTA, CDR2 FQGNSA. CDR3 length: 11 amino acids. V dropped 5 bases and J dropped 6 bases, with 8 bases sitting between them. The CDR3 DNA reads TGTGCCAGCAGCGCAGGTCCCGAGCAGTACTTC. This encodes CASSAGPEQYF.

The chain links TRBV7-6 to TRBJ1-6, with 7 bases identical to TRBD1. CDR3 length: 13 residues. CDR1 SGHVS and CDR2 FNYEAQ come from the germline V gene. Germline trimming cut 8 bases from V and 8 bases from J; bases unmatched to any gene: 6. The CDR3 nucleotides are TGTGCCAGCTCTGGGGACAGTTATTCACCCCTCCACTTT. Encoded protein: CASSGDSYSPLHF.

This CDR3 is CASNPTSGETSTDTQYF. The DNA of the CDR3 is TGCGCCAGCAATCCCACTAGCGGGGAAACTAGCACAGATACGCAGTATTTT. The gene calls are TRBV10-1 and TRBJ2-3; 10 nucleotides agree with TRBD2. V trimming: 7 bases; J trimming: 0 bases; junction bases outside the gene matches: 10. Germline V gives CDR1 WNHNN, CDR2 SYGVQD (reference sequence). This CDR3 has 17 residues.

The chain joins TRBV6-5 to TRBJ2-7; no clear D gene. Germline CDR1 MNHEY, CDR2 SVGAGI. Trimming pared 4 bases from V and 4 bases from J, leaving 17 bases between. The CDR3 totals 15 residues. CDR3 DNA sequence: TGTGCCAGCAGTTCCAGCTTTGCCACGCCGTACGAGCAGTACTTC. Translated: CASSSSFATPYEQYF.

The CDR3, as DNA: TGTGCCAGCAGCCCCCTCTTAGGCTACACCTTC. Its protein is CASSPLLGYTF. This chain joins TRBV2 and TRBJ1-2; D not resolved. There are 11 residues in the CDR3. V was cut by 6 bases and J by 8 bases, with 10 bases left in between. Germline-derived CDR1 and CDR2 are SNHLY and FYNNEI.

V is TRBV12-3 or TRBV12-4 and J is TRBJ1-6; 7 nucleotides align to TRBD1. This CDR3 spans 15 amino acids. V trimming: 4 bases; J trimming: 6 bases; junction bases outside the gene matches: 6. This CDR3 reads CASSYSRDSNSPLHF. The CDR3 coding sequence is TGTGCCAGCAGTTACTCTCGGGACAGTAATTCACCCCTCCACTTT.

This clonotype was recorded once. The conserved phenylalanine or tryptophan is not found at the CDR3 terminus, so this likely reflects a read error. The chain employs TRBV29-1 and TRBJ2-5; maybe TRBD2 (5 bases). Germline V gives CDR1 SQVTM, CDR2 ANQGSEA. The CDR3 spans 13 residues. V shed 0 bases and J shed 3 bases, with 8 bases lying between them. CDR3 region: CSVEEGLEETQYL. In DNA form, the CDR3 reads TGCAGCGTTGAAGAAGGACTGGAAGAGACCCAGTACCTC.

The CDR3, as DNA: TGCGCCAGCAGCTCGTTACAGGGGGCAGTTGGCTATGGCTACACCTTC. The encoded protein is CASSSLQGAVGYGYTF. The chain is built from TRBV5-1 and TRBJ1-2; 9 bases align to TRBD1. The germline gives CDR1 SGHRS, CDR2 YFSETQ. V was pared by 3 bases and J by 4 bases, with 10 bases of the junction left unmatched. CDR3 length: 16 residues.

The chain has TRBV11-2 and TRBJ2-1; TRBD2 aligns across 16 bases. Trimming took 3 bases from V and 4 from J; bases not matched to a gene: 3. Germline V CDR1 and CDR2: SGHAT, FQNNGV. The CDR3 is made up of 17 amino acids. The CDR3 is CASSFGTSGGAYNEQFF. In nucleotides, the CDR3 is TGTGCCAGCAGCTTCGGGACTAGCGGGGGGGCGTACAATGAGCAGTTCTTC.

This clonotype is a singleton in its sample. The rearrangement links TRBV11-1 to TRBJ2-3, with D uncertain. Trimming stripped 4 bases from V and 6 bases from J, with 17 bases between. Germline lookup yields CDR1 SGHAT and CDR2 FQDESV (reference sequence). The CDR3 is 15 residues long. This CDR3 is CASSSGSESKDTQYF. CDR3 bases: TGTGCCAGCAGCTCCGGAAGCGAGAGTAAGGATACGCAGTATTTT.

The CDR3, as DNA: TGTGCCACCCGAACGGGCGGACTCCCGGGTGAGCAGTACTTC. This codes for CATRTGGLPGEQYF. This rearrangement joins TRBV2 to TRBJ2-7; maybe TRBD2 (5 bases). V was trimmed by 10 bases and J by 7 bases, leaving 23 bases between them. This CDR3 is built from 14 residues. The germline gives CDR1 SNHLY, CDR2 FYNNEI.

This chain connects TRBV11-2 to TRBJ2-3, with 10 bases lining up with TRBD2. V lost 2 bases to trimming and J lost 4 bases; unmatched junction nucleotides: 3. CDR3 length equals 15 residues. Germline CDR1 reads SGHAT; CDR2 reads FQNNGV. Here the CDR3 DNA reads TGTGCCAGCAGCTTATCAAGCGGGGGGGCAGATACGCAGTATTTT. This translates into CASSLSSGGADTQYF.

The V gene is TRBV7-6, the J gene TRBJ2-1, with TRBD1 identical over 7 bases. The CDR3 extends over 15 amino acids. J gave up 6 bases and V 0 bases, and 5 bases lay outside the gene matches. Germline CDR1 reads SGHVS; CDR2 reads FNYEAQ. The CDR3 region is CASSLAGTVPNEQFF. DNA for the CDR3: TGTGCCAGCAGCTTAGCCGGGACAGTTCCCAATGAGCAGTTCTTC.

This chain connects TRBV12-3 or TRBV12-4 to TRBJ1-1; D is perhaps TRBD1 (5 bases). V gave up 4 bases and J gave up 8 bases, with 11 bases separating them. The CDR3 length is 12 residues. This chain's CDR3 is CASSYPGLEAFF. CDR3 in DNA: TGTGCCAGCAGTTACCCGGGACTCGAAGCTTTCTTT.

V and J are TRBV29-1 and TRBJ1-2; D remains unclear. The V end was cut by 7 bases, the J end by 5 bases, with 11 bases between. The length of the CDR3 is 11 residues. Germline loops: CDR1 SQVTM, CDR2 ANQGSEA. In nucleotides, the CDR3 is TGCAGCGCTGCAGTTATTTATGGCTACACCTTC. Its translation is CSAAVIYGYTF.

The chain uses TRBV5-6 and TRBJ2-7, with unresolved D. V was clipped by 0 bases and J by 5 bases, with 9 bases between them. Germline assignment: CDR1 SGHDT and CDR2 YYEEEE. This CDR3 comprises 13 residues. The chain's CDR3 is CASSLGIGNEQYF. The CDR3 DNA sequence: TGTGCCAGCAGCTTGGGTATAGGGAACGAGCAGTACTTC.

The rearrangement joins TRBV7-2 to TRBJ2-5; TRBD2 matches 7 bases. The J call may be faulty, since TRBJ2-1 better matches the DNA end. Germline V CDR1 and CDR2: SGHTA, FQGNSA. This CDR3 region has 11 residues. CDR3: CASSATSEQFF. The CDR3 DNA sequence: TGTGCCAGCAGCGCGACTAGCGAGCAGTTCTTC.

The rearrangement joins TRBV10-3 to TRBJ1-4; D not resolved. V lost 0 bases and J lost 4, with 9 bases in between. The CDR3 runs to 15 residues. The germline gives CDR1 ENHRY, CDR2 SYGVKD. This CDR3 is CAISESGRINEKLFF. The CDR3 DNA is TGTGCCATCAGTGAGTCGGGGAGAATTAATGAAAAACTGTTTTTT.

The chain is built from TRBV29-1 and TRBJ2-5; D perhaps matches TRBD1 (6 bases). This CDR3 is 10 amino acids long. Trimming left V 7 bases short and J 7 bases short, with 10 bases between. The germline V gene has CDR1 SQVTM and CDR2 ANQGSEA. The CDR3 here is CSAKTGTQYF. The CDR3, as DNA: TGCAGCGCGAAGACAGGGACCCAGTACTTC.

This clonotype was observed at least ten times. The chain couples TRBV2 to TRBJ2-7, with TRBD1 matching over 9 bases. Per germline, CDR1 SNHLY and CDR2 FYNNEI. The V segment lost 6 bases and the J segment 5 bases; nucleotides outside the gene matches: 8. This CDR3 comprises 14 residues. The CDR3 region is CASSPRQGVDEQYF. The CDR3 coding sequence is TGTGCCAGCAGCCCCCGACAGGGGGTCGACGAGCAGTACTTC.

With regard to this clonotype: At one end, the junction sequence differs from germline, possibly due to a read error. The rearrangement links TRBV11-1 to TRBJ2-3; D remains ambiguous. The CDR3 is made up of 15 amino acids. Per the germline V gene, CDR1 is SGHAT and CDR2 is FQDESV (reference sequence). CDR3 protein: CASSLWNGRTDTQYF. As DNA, the CDR3 is TGTGCCAGCAGCCTCTGGAATGGGCGCACGGATACGCAGTATTTT.

The chain has TRBV15 and TRBJ2-1, with D possibly TRBD1 on 6 matching bases. CDR3 length: 15 residues. Germline-derived CDR1 and CDR2 are LNHNV and YYDKDF (reference sequence). Trimming removed 5 bases at V and 0 bases at J, with 11 bases between. As DNA, the CDR3 is TGTGCCACCAGCCCCGAAGGGGGCTCCTACAATGAGCAGTTCTTC. This codes for CATSPEGGSYNEQFF.